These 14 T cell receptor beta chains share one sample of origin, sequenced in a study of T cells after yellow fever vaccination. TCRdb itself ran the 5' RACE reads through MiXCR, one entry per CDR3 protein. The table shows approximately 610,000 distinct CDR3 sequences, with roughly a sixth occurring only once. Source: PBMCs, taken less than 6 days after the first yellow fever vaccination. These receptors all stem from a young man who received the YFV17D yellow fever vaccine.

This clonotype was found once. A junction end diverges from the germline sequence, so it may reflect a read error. CDR3 region: CASSEETGYNGYTF. In nucleotides, the CDR3 is TGCGCCAGCAGCGAAGAGACAGGGTACAATGGCTACACCTTC. The chain has TRBV4-1 and TRBJ1-2, with 7 bases fitting TRBD1. The CDR3 is 14 residues long. CDR1 is MGHRA and CDR2 is YSYEKL in the germline V gene.

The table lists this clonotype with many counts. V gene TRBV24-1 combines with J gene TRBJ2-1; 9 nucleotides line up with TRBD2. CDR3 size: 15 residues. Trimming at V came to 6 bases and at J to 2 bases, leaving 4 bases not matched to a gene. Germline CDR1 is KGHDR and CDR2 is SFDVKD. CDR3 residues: CATSSAGGPYNEQFF. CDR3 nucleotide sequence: TGTGCCACCAGTTCTGCGGGGGGGCCCTACAATGAGCAGTTCTTC.

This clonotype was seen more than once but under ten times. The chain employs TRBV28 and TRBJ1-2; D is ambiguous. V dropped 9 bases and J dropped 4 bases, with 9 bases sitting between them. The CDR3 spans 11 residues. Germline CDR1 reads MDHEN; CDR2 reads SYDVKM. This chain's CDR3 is CARQAGYGYTF. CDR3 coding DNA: TGTGCCAGGCAAGCGGGCTATGGCTACACCTTC.

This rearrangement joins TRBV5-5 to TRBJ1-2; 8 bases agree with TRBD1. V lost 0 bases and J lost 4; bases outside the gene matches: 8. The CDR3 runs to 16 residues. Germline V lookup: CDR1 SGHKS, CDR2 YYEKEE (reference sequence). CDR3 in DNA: TGTGCCAGCAGCTTGGGTGCGGCAGGGGGCCGCTATGGCTACACCTTC. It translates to CASSLGAAGGRYGYTF.

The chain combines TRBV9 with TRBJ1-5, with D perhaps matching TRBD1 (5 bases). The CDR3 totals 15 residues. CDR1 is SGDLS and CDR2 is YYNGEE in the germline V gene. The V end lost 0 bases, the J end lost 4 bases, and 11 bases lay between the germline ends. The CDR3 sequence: CASSVGGTENQPQHF. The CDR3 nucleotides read TGTGCCAGCAGCGTAGGAGGGACGGAGAATCAGCCCCAGCATTTT.

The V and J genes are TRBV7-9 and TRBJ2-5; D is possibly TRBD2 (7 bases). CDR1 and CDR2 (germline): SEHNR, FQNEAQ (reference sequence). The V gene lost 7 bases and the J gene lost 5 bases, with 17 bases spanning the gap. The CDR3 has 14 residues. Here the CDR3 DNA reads TGTGCCAGCAAGGGGGGGCCGCTGGGGGAGACCCAGTACTTC. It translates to CASKGGPLGETQYF.

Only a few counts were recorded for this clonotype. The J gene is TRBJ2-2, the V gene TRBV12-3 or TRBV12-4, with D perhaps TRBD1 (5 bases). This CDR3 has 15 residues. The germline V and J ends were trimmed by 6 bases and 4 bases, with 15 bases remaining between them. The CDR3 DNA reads TGTGCCAGCAGCCTTAGGGGCGCCGGCACCGGGGAGCTGTTTTTT. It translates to CASSLRGAGTGELFF.

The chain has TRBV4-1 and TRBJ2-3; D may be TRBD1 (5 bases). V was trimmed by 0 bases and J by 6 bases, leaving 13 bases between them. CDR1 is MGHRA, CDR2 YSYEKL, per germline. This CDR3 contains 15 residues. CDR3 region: CASSQDRQKPDTQYF. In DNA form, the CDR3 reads TGCGCCAGCAGCCAAGATCGACAGAAGCCGGATACGCAGTATTTT.

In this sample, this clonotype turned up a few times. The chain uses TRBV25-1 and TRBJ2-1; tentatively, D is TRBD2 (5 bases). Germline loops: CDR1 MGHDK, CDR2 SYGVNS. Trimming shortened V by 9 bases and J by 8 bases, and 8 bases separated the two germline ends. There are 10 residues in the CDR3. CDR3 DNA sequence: TGTGCCAGTTCAGCGGATGAGCAGTTCTTC. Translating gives CASSADEQFF.

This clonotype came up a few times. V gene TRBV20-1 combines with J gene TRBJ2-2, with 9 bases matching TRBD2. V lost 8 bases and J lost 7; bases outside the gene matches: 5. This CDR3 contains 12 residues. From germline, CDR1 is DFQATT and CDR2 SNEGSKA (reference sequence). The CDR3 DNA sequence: TGCAGTCCAGGCGGGGGGGGCGGGGAGCTGTTTTTT. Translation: CSPGGGGGELFF.

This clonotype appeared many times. CDR3 residues: CASSLLENTGELFF. DNA of the CDR3: TGTGCCAGCAGCTTATTAGAGAACACCGGGGAGCTGTTTTTT. The chain uses TRBV7-9 and TRBJ2-2; no clear D gene. CDR1 and CDR2 (germline): SEHNR, FQNEAQ (reference sequence). The germline V and J ends were trimmed by 2 bases and 1 base, with 5 bases remaining between them. This CDR3 is 14 amino acids long.

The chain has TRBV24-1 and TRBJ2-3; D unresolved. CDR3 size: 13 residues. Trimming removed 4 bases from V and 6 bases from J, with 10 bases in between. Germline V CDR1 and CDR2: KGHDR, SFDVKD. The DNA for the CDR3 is TGTGCCACCAGTGACCCAGACACGGATACGCAGTATTTT. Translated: CATSDPDTDTQYF.

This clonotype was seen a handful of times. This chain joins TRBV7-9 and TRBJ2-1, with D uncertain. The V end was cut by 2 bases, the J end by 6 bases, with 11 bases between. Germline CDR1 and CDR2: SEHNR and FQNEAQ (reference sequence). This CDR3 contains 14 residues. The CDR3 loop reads CASSLLRRSNEQFF. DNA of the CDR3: TGTGCCAGCAGCTTACTCCGCCGCAGCAATGAGCAGTTCTTC. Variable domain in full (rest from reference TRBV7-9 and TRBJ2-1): DTGVSQNPRHKITKRGQNVTFRCDPISEHNRLYWYRQTLGQGPEFLTYFQNEAQLEKSRLLSDRFSAERPKGSFSTLEIQRTEQGDSAMYLCASSLLRRSNEQFFGPGTRLTVL.

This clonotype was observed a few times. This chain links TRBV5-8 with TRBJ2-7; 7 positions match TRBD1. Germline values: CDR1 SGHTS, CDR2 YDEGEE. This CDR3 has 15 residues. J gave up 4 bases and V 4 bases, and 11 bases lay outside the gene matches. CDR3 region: CASSRDSHRTYEQYV. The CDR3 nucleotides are TGTGCCAGCAGCCGGGACAGCCATCGGACTTACGAGCAGTACGTC.